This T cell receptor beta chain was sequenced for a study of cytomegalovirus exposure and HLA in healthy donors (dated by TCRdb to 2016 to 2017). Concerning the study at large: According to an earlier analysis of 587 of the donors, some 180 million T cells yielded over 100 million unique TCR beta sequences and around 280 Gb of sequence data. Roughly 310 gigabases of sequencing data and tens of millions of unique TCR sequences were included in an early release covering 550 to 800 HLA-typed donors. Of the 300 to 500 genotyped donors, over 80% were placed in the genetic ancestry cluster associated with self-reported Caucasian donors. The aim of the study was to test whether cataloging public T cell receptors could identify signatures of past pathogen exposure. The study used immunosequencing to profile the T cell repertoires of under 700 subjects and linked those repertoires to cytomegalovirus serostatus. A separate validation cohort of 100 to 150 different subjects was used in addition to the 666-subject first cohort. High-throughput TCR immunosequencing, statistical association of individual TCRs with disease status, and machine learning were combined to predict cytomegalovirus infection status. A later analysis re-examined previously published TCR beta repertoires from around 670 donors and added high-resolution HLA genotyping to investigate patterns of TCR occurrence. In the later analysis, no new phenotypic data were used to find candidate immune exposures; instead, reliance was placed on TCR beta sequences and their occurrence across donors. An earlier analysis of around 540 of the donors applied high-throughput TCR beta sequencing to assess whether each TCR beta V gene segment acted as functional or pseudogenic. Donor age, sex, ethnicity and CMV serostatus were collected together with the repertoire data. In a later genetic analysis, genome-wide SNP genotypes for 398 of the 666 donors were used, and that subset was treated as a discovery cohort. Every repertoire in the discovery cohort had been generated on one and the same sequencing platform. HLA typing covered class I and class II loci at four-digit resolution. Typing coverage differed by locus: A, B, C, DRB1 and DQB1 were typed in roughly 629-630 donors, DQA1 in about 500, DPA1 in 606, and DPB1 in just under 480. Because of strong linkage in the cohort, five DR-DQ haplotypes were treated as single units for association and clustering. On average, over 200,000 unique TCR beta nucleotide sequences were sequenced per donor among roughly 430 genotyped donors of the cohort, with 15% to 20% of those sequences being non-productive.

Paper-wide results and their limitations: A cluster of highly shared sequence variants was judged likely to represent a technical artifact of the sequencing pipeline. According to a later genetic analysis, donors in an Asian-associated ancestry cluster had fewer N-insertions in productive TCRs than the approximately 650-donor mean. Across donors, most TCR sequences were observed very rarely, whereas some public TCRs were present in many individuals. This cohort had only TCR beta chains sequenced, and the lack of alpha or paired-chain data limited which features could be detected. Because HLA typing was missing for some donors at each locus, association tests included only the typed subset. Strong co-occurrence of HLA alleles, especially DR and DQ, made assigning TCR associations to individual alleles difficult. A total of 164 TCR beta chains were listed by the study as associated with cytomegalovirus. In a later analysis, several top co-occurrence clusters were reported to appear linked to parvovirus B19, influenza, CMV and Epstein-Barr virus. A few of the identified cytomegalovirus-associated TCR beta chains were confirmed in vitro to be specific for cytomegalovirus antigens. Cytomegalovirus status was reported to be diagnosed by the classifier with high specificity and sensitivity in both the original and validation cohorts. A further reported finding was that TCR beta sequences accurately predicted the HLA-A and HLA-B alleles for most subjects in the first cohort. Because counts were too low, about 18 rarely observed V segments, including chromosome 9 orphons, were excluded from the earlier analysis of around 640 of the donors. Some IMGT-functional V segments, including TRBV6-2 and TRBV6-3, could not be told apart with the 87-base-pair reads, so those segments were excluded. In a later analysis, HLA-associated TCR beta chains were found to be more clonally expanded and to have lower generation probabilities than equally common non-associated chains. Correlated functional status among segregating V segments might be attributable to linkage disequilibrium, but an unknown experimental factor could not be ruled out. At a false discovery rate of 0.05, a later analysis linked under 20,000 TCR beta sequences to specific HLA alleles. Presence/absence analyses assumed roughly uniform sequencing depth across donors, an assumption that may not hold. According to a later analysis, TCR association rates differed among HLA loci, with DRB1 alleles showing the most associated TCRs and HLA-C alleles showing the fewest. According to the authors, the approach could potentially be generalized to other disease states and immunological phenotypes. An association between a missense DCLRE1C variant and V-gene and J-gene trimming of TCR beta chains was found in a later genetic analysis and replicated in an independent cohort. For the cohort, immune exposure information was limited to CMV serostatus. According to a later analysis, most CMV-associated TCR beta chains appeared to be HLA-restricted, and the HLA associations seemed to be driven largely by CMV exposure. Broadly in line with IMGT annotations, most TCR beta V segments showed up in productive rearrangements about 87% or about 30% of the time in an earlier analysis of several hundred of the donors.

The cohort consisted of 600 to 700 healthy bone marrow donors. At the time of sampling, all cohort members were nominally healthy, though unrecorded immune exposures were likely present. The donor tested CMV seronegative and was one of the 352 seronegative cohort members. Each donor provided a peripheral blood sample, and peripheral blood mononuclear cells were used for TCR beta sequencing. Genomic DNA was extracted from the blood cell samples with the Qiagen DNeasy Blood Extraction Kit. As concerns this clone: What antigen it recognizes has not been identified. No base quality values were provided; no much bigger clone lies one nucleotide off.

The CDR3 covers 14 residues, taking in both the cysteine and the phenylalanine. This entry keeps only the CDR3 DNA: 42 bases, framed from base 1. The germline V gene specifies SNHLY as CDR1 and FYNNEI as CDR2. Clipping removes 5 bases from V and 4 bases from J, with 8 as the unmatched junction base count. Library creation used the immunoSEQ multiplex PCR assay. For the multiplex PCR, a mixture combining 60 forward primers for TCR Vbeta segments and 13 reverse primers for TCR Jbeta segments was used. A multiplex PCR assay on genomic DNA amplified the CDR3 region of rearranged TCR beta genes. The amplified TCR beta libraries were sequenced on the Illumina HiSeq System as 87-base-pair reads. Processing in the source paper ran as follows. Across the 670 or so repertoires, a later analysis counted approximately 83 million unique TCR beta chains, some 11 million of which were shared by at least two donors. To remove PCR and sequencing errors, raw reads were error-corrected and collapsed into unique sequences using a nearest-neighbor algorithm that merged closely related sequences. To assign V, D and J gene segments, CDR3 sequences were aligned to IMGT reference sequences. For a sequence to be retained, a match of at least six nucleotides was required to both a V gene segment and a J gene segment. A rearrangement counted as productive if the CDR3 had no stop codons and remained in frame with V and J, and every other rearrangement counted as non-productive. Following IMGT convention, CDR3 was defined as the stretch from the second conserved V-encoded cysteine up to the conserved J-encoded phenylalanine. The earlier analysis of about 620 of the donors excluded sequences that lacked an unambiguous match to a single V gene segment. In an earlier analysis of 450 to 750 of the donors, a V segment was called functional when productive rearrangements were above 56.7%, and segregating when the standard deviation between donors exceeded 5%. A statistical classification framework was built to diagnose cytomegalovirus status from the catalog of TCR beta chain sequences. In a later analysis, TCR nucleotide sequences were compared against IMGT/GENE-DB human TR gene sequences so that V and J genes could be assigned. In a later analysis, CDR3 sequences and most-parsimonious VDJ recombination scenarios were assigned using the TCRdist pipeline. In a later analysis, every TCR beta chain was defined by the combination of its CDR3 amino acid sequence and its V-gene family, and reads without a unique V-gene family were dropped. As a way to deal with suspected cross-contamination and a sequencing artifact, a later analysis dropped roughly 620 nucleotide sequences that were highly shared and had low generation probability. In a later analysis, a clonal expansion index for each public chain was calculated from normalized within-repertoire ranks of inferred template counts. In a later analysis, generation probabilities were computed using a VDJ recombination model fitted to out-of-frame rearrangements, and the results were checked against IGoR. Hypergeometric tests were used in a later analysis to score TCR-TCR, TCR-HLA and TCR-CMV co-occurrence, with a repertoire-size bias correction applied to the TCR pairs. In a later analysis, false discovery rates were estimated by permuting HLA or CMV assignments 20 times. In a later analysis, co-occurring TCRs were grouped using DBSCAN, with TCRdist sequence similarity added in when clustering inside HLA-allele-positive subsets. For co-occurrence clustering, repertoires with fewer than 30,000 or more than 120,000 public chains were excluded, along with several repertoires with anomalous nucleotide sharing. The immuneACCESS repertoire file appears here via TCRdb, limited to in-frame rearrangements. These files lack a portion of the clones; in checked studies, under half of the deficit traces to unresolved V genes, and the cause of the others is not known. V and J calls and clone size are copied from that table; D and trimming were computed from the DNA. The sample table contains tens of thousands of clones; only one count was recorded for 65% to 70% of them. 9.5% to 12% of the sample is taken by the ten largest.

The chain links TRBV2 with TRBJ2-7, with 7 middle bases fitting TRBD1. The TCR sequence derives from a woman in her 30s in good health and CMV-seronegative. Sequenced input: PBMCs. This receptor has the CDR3 CASSRQGLGYEQYF. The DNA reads TGTGCCAGCAGTCGACAGGGTTTGGGATACGAGCAGTACTTC.